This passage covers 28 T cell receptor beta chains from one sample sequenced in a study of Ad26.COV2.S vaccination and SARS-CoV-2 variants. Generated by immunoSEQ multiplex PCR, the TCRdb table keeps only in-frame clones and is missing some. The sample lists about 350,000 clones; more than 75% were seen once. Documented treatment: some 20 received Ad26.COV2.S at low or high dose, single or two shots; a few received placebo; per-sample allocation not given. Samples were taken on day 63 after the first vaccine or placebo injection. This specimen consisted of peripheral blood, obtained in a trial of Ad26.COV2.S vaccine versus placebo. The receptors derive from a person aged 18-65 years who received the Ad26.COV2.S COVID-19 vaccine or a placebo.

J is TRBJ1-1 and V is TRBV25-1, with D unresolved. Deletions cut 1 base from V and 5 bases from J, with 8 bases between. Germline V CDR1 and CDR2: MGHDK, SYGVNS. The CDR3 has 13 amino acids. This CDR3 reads CASSELSLTEAFF. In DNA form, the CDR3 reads TGTGCCAGCAGTGAATTGTCGTTGACTGAAGCTTTCTTT.

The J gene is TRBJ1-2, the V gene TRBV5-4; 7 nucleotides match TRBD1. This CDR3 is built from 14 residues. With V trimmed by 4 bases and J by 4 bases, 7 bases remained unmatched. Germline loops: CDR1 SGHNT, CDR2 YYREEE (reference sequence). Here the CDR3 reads CASSLLTGFYGYTF. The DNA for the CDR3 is TGTGCCAGCAGCCTCCTGACAGGGTTCTATGGCTACACCTTC.

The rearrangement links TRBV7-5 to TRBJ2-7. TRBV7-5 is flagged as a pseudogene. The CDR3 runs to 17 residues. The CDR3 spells CVRSLEAMGLSAAEQYF. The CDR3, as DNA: TGTGTCAGAAGCTTAGAGGCCATGGGCTTATCTGCGGCCGAGCAGTACTTC.

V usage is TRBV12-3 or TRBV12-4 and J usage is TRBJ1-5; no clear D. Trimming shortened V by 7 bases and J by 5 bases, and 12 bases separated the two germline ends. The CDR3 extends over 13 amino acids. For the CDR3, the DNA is TGTGCCAGCACACAGAGATCCGATCAGCCCCAGCATTTT. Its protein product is CASTQRSDQPQHF.

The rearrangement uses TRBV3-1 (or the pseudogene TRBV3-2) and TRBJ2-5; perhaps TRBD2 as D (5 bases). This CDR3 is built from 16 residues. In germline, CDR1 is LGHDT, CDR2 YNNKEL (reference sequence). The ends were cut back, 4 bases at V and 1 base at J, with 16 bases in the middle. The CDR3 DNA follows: TGTGCCAGCAGCCCTGCGCCGGCGGGCGCCCAAGAGACCCAGTACTTC. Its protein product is CASSPAPAGAQETQYF.

The CDR3 sequence: CASSYSTGGKETQYF. CDR3 sequence (DNA): TGTGCCAGCAGTTACTCAACGGGGGGGAAAGAGACCCAGTACTTC. The chain joins TRBV6-2 or TRBV6-3 to TRBJ2-5, with TRBD2 identical over 8 bases. Trimming removed 0 bases from V and 3 bases from J; junction bases left unmatched: 3. This CDR3 has 15 amino acids. Germline V gene lookup returns CDR1 MNHEY and CDR2 SVGEGT.

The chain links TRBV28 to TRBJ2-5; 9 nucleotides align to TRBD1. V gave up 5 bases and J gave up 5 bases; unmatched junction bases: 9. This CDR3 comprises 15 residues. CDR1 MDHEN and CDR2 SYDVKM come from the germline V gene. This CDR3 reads CASSTSTGGRETQYF. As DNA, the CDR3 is TGTGCCAGCAGTACCTCGACAGGGGGGAGGGAGACCCAGTACTTC. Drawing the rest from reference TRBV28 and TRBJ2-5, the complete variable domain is DVKVTQSSRYLVKRTGEKVFLECVQDMDHENMFWYRQDPGLGLRLIYFSYDVKMKEKGDIPEGYSVSREKKERFSLILESASTNQTSMYLCASSTSTGGRETQYFGPGTRLLVL.

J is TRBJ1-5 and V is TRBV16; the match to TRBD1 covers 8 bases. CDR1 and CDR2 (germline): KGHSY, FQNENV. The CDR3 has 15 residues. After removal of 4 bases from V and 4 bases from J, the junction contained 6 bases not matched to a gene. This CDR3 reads CASSPETGDNQPQHF. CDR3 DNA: TGTGCCAGCAGCCCCGAGACAGGGGATAATCAGCCCCAGCATTTT.

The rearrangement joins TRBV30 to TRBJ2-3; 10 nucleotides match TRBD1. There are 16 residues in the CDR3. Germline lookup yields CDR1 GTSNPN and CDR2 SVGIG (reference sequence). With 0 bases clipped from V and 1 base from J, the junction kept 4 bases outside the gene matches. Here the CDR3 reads CAWSVMTGGGTDTQYF. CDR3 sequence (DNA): TGTGCCTGGAGTGTAATGACAGGGGGCGGCACAGATACGCAGTATTTT.

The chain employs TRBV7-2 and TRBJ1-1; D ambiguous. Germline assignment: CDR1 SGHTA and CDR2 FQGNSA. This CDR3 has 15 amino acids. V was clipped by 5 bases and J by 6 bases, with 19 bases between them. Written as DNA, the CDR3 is TGTGCCAGCAGCCCGACGGCAGCCGTTCTCTCTGAAGCTTTCTTT. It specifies CASSPTAAVLSEAFF.

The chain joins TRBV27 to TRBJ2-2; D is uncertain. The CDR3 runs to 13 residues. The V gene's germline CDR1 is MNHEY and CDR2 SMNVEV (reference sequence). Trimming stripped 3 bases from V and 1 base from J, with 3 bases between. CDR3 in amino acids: CASSLGNTGELFF. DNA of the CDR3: TGTGCCAGCAGTTTGGGGAACACCGGGGAGCTGTTTTTT.

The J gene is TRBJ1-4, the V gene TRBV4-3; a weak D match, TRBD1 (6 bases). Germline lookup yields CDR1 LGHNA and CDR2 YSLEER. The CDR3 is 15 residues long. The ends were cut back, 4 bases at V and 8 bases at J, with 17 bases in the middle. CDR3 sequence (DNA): TGCGCCAGCAGCCTCTTGAAACAGGGCGGGGAAAAACTGTTTTTT. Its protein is CASSLLKQGGEKLFF.

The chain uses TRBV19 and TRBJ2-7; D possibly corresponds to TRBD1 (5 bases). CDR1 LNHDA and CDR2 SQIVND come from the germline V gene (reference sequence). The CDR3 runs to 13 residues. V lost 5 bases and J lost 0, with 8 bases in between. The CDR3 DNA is TGTGCCAGTAGTTTTGACAGCTCCTACGAGCAGTACTTC. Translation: CASSFDSSYEQYF.

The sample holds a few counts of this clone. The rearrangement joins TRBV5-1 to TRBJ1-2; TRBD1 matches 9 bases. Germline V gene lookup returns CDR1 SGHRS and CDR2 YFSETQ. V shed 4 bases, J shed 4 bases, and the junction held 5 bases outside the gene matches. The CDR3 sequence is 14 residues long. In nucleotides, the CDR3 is TGCGCCAGCAGCCCGGACAGGGGTAGCTATGGCTACACCTTC. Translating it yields CASSPDRGSYGYTF.

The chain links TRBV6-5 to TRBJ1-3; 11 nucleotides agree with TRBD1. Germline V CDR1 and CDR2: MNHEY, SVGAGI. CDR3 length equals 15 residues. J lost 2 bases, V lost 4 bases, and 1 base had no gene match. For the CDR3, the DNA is TGTGCCAGCAGTTGGGACAGGGGGGCTGGAAACACCATATATTTT. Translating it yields CASSWDRGAGNTIYF.

The CDR3 coding sequence is TGCGCCAGCAGCTCACCTAGCGGGAGTGGAGGCTACAATGAGCAGTTCTTC. Its translation is CASSSPSGSGGYNEQFF. V and J are TRBV5-1 and TRBJ2-1, with TRBD2 identical over 10 bases. CDR1 and CDR2 (germline): SGHRS, YFSETQ. The CDR3 totals 17 residues. The ends lost 3 bases at V and 3 bases at J; junction bases unmatched: 9.

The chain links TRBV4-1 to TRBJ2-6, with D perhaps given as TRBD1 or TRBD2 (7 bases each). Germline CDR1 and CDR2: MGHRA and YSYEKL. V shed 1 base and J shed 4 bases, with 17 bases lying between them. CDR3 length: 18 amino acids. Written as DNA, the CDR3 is TGCGCCAGCAGCCAAGGGGGGAGGGGGCAATCAGGGGCCAACGTCCTGACTTTC. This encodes CASSQGGRGQSGANVLTF.

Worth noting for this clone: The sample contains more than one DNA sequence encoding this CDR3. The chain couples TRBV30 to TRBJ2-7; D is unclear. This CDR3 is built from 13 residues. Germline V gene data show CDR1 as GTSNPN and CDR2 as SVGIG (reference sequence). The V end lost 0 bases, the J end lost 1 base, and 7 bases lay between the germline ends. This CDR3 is CAWSVAGSYEQYF. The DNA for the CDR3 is TGTGCCTGGAGTGTAGCAGGTTCCTACGAGCAGTACTTC.

The DNA of the CDR3 is TGTGCCAGCAGCTTAGTGAGGGAGCGCGCAGATACGCAGTATTTT. This sequence encodes CASSLVRERADTQYF. J is TRBJ2-3 and V is TRBV7-6; a weak D match, TRBD2 (5 bases). CDR3 size: 15 residues. Germline V gene lookup returns CDR1 SGHVS and CDR2 FNYEAQ. V lost 1 base, J lost 4 bases, and 12 bases lay in between.

The CDR3 loop is CASIYLSEFLYGYTF. The CDR3 bases are TGTGCCAGCATTTATTTATCAGAGTTCCTTTATGGCTACACCTTC. This rearrangement joins TRBV2 to TRBJ1-2; D unclear. CDR1 SNHLY and CDR2 FYNNEI come from the germline V gene. The CDR3 length is 15 residues. Deletions cut 7 bases from V and 5 bases from J, with 20 bases between. Using reference TRBV2 and TRBJ1-2 for the parts outside the CDR3, the full variable domain is EPEVTQTPSHQVTQMGQEVILRCVPISNHLYFYWYRQILGQKVEFLVSFYNNEISEKSEIFDDQFSVERPDGSNFTLKIRSTKLEDSAMYFCASIYLSEFLYGYTFGSGTRLTVV.

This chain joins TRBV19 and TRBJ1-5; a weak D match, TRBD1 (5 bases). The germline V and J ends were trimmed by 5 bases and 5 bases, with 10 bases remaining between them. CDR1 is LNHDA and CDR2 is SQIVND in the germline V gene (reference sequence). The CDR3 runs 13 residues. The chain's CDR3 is CASSGQGYQPQHF. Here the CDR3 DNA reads TGTGCCAGTAGTGGGCAGGGATATCAGCCCCAGCATTTT.

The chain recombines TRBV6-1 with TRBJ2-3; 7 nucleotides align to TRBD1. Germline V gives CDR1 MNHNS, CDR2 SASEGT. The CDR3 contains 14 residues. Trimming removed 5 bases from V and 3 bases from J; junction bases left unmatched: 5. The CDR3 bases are TGTGCCAGCAGTCCTAACAGGGGAACAGATACGCAGTATTTT. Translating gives CASSPNRGTDTQYF.

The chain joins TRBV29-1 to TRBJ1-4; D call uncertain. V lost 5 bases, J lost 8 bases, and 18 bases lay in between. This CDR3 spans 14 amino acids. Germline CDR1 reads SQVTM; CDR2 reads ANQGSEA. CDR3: CSVTGESREEKLFF. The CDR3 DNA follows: TGCAGCGTTACTGGGGAGAGCCGGGAGGAAAAACTGTTTTTT. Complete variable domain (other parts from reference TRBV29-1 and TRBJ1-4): SAVISQKPSRDICQRGTSLTIQCQVDSQVTMMFWYRQQPGQSLTLIATANQGSEATYESGFVIDKFPISRPNLTFSTLTVSNMSPEDSSIYLCSVTGESREEKLFFGSGTQLSVL.

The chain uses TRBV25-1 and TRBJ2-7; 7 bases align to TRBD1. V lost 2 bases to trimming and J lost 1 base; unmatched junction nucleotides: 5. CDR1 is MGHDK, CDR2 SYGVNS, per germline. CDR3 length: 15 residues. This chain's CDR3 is CASSENRGQSYEQYF. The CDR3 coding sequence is TGTGCCAGCAGTGAAAACAGGGGACAATCCTACGAGCAGTACTTC.

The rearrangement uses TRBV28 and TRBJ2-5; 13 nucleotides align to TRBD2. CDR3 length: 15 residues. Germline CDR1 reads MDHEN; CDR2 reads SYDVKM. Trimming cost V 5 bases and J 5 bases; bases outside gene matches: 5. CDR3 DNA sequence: TGTGCCAGCAGTCTCGGGACTAGCGGGACGGAGACCCAGTACTTC. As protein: CASSLGTSGTETQYF.

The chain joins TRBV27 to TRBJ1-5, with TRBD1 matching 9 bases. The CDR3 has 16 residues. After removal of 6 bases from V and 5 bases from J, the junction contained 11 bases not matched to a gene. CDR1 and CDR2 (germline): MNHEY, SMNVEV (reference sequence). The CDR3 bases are TGTGCCAGCAGCTCCTTGGACAGGGGAGTCGATCAGCCCCAGCATTTT. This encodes CASSSLDRGVDQPQHF.

The CDR3 bases are TGTGCCAGCAGCCCCGAGAGACTTGAGACCCAGTACTTC. Residues: CASSPERLETQYF. The chain has TRBV6-5 and TRBJ2-5; D is undetermined. There are 13 residues in the CDR3. Trimming took 6 bases from V and 5 from J, leaving 13 bases between them. Germline CDR1 is MNHEY and CDR2 is SVGAGI.

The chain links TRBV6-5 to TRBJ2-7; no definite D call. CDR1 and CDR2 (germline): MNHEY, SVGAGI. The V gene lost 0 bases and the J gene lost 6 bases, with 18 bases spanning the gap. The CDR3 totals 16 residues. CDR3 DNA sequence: TGTGCCAGCAGTTACTCGATGTCTCAGGCTCAGGTCGAGCAGTACTTC. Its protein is CASSYSMSQAQVEQYF.